These 3 T cell receptor beta chains were sequenced from one sample in a study of blood T cell repertoires in COVID-19. The assay was immunoSEQ multiplex PCR, and TCRdb's table has in-frame clones only and misses some. The table lists around 400,000 clones, about 88% of them singletons. Sequencing input: PBMCs or T cells enriched from blood (not recorded which). The receptors originated from a woman aged 18-29 years who had been exposed to COVID-19.

The chain carries TRBV6-6 and TRBJ2-5; 9 nucleotides line up with TRBD1. With 4 bases clipped from V and 4 bases from J, the junction kept 4 bases outside the gene matches. The CDR3 sequence is 14 residues long. The germline gives CDR1 MNHNY, CDR2 SVGAGI (reference sequence). The CDR3 sequence is CASSSGTGRETQYF. For the CDR3, the DNA is TGTGCCAGCAGTTCGGGGACAGGGCGAGAGACCCAGTACTTC.

The chain combines TRBV7-3 with TRBJ1-6; 7 positions agree with TRBD1. V gave up 3 bases and J gave up 10 bases; unmatched junction bases: 6. Germline CDR1 is SGHTA and CDR2 is FQGTGA. The CDR3 consists of 14 residues. Here the CDR3 reads CASSLGQGGSPLHF. The CDR3 nucleotides are TGTGCCAGCAGCTTGGGGCAGGGGGGATCACCCCTCCACTTT.

The rearrangement links TRBV4-3 to TRBJ2-7; 8 nucleotides line up with TRBD2. J lost 4 bases, V lost 1 base, and 6 bases had no gene match. Germline CDR1 and CDR2: LGHNA and YSLEER. The CDR3 consists of 15 residues. The CDR3 spells CASSQGLGGGYEQYF. As DNA, the CDR3 is TGCGCCAGCAGCCAAGGACTTGGCGGGGGGTACGAGCAGTACTTC.